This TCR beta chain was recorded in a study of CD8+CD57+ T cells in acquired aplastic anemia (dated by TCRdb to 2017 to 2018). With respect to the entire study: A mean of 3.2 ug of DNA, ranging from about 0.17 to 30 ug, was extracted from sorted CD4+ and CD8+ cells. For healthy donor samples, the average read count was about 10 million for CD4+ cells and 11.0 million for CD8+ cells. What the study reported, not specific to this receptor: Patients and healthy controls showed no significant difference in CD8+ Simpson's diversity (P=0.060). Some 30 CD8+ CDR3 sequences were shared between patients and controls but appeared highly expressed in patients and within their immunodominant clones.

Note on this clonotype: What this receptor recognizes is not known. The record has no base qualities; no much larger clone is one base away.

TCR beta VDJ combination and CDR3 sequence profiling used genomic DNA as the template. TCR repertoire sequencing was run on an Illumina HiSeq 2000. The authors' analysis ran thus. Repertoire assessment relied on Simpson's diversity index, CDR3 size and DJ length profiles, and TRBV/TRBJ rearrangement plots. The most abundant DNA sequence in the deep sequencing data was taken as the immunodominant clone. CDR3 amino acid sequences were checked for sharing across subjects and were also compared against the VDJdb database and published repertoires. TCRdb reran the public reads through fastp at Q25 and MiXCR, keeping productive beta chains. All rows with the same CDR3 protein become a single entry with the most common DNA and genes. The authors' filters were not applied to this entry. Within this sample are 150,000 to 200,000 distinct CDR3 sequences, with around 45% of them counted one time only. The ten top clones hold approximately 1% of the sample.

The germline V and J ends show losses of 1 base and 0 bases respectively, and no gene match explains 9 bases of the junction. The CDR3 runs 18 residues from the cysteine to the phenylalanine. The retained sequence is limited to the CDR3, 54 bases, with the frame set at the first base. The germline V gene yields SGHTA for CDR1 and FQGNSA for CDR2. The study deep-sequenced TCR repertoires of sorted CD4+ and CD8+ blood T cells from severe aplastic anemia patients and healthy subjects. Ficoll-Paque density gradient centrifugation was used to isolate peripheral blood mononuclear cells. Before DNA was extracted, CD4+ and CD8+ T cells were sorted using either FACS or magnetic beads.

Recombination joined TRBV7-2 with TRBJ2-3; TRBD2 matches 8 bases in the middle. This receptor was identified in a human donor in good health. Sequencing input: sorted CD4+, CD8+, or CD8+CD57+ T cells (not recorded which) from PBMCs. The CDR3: CASSLGGFGGASTDTQYF. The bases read TGTGCCAGCAGCTTAGGCGGATTCGGGGGGGCTAGCACAGATACGCAGTATTTT.